This T cell receptor (beta chain) was sequenced during a study of identifying expanded T cells in peripheral blood. The CDR3 sequence is 12 residues long. Deletions cut 5 bases from V and 2 bases from J, with 5 bases between. Germline lookup yields CDR1 SGHAT and CDR2 FQNNGV. Profiling relied on immunoSEQ multiplex PCR, and the TCRdb table lists in-frame clones only, not all of them. Of about 89,000 clones in the sample, roughly 86% were seen once. The source material was blood. The chain links TRBV11-2 to TRBJ2-3; D ambiguous. This receptor was taken from a person between 18 and 75 years old in good health. DNA of the CDR3: TGTGCCAGCAGCATAAACACAGATACGCAGTATTTT. It yields the protein CASSINTDTQYF. Drawing the rest from reference TRBV11-2 and TRBJ2-3, the complete variable domain is EAGVAQSPRYKIIEKRQSVAFWCNPISGHATLYWYQQILGQGPKLLIQFQNNGVVDDSQLPKDRFSAERLKGVDSTLKIQPAKLEDSAVYLCASSINTDTQYFGPGTRLTVL.